This T cell receptor beta chain was identified in a study of a mutant IDH1 vaccine in newly diagnosed glioma. At the level of the study: Patients began vaccination 4-6 weeks after radiotherapy alone, or with temozolomide cycles. Treated patients showed a male proportion of approximately 62%, a female proportion of roughly 38%, and a mean age of around 40 years. Most had both radiotherapy and temozolomide beforehand; others had only one.

The germline V and J ends were trimmed by 3 bases and 0 bases, with 9 bases remaining between them. The CDR3 covers 15 residues. CDR1 is ENHRY, CDR2 SYGVKD, per germline. This sample's time point: week 35, safety follow-up. Each vaccine dose was 300 ug of mutant IDH1 20-mer peptide, with topical imiquimod. Libraries were prepared by immunoSEQ multiplex PCR; TCRdb keeps only in-frame clonotypes and omits some of them. The repertoire includes 50,000 to 70,000 clones, about 73% of them detected once, and around 4.5% sits in the top ten. For this clone: What it binds is not known.

This sample comprised PBMCs, obtained from a glioma patient whose treatment included an IDH1 peptide vaccine. The sequence came from a man aged 45-65 years with glioma. V usage is TRBV10-3 and J usage is TRBJ2-1; tentatively, D is TRBD1 (5 bases). The CDR3 region is CAISERGSSYNEQFF. CDR3 sequence (DNA): TGTGCCATCAGTGAAAGGGGTTCCTCCTACAATGAGCAGTTCTTC.